This T cell receptor beta chain was profiled in a study of spatial heterogeneity in lung cancer. Overall study findings and caveats: How many expanded intratumoral alpha and beta TCRs were present tracked the tumor mutation count, which was a count of nonsynonymous mutations.

In the case of this clonotype: What it binds is unknown.

Using its own MiXCR run on the 5' RACE reads, TCRdb lists one record per CDR3 protein. The sample has 20,000 to 30,000 distinct CDR3 sequences, 8% to 10% seen once. Stated time point: sample taken at primary tumor resection. The TCR originated in a male donor with early-stage non-small cell lung cancer. The sample was lung tumor tissue, taken at surgery.

DNA of the CDR3: TGTGCCAGCAGCTTGGCGGAGGAGGGTCCCCACGAGCAGTACTTC. Residues: CASSLAEEGPHEQYF. V and J are TRBV5-5 and TRBJ2-7; the D gene is possibly TRBD2 (6 bases). There are 15 residues in the CDR3. The germline V and J ends were trimmed by 0 bases and 5 bases, with 15 bases remaining between them. Germline V CDR1 and CDR2: SGHKS, YYEKEE (reference sequence).